Included here is one T cell receptor (beta chain) sequence, with context. Original processing methods: Estimation of nucleated cell counts was performed using reference gene primer amplification. The assay was immunoSEQ multiplex PCR, and TCRdb's table has in-frame clones only and misses some. The V and J calls and the clone size are those of that table, but D and trimming were determined from the DNA. There are over 200,000 clones in the sample; almost 90% occur only once, and less than 3% lies in the top ten. The CDR3 is made up of 16 amino acids. The ends lost 3 bases at V and 2 bases at J; junction bases unmatched: 6. CDR1 and CDR2 (germline): DFQATT, SNEGSKA (reference sequence). The source of the sample is a study of blood T cell repertoires in COVID-19. Looking at the study overall: The origin of the acute and convalescent COVID-19 samples was the United States, Italy and Spain. Sample material is recorded as cDNA or gDNA derived from T cells, B-cell-depleted T cells, or PBMCs.

The TCR sequence derives from a woman aged 60 to 75 with acute or convalescent COVID-19. J is TRBJ2-7 and V is TRBV20-1; 14 nucleotides match TRBD2. The sequencing input was peripheral blood. The CDR3 sequence: CSASKTSGRVPYEQYF. CDR3 DNA sequence: TGCAGTGCTAGTAAGACTAGCGGGAGGGTCCCCTACGAGCAGTACTTC.